The T cell receptor beta chain described here comes from a study of neurological immune-mediated disorders. cDNA was made by 5'RACE with 10-nucleotide random UMIs. TCRdb recomputed calls from the 5' RACE reads with MiXCR, one row per CDR3 protein. The sample lists almost 85,000 distinct CDR3 sequences; just over 2.5% were seen once. PBMCs numbering 2 million and stored at -80 C yielded the unsorted libraries. The CDR3 covers 15 residues. V was pared by 3 bases and J by 0 bases, with 15 bases between. Germline assignment: CDR1 DFQATT and CDR2 SNEGSKA (reference sequence). This clonotype was counted at least ten times.

This chain links TRBV20-1 with TRBJ2-7; weak D call: TRBD1 (5 bases). The specimen sequenced was PBMCs. This TCR derives from a woman in her thirties with multiple sclerosis. CDR3 sequence: CSASLFQGLSYEQYF. Written as DNA, the CDR3 is TGCAGTGCTAGTCTATTCCAGGGCCTCTCCTACGAGCAGTACTTC.